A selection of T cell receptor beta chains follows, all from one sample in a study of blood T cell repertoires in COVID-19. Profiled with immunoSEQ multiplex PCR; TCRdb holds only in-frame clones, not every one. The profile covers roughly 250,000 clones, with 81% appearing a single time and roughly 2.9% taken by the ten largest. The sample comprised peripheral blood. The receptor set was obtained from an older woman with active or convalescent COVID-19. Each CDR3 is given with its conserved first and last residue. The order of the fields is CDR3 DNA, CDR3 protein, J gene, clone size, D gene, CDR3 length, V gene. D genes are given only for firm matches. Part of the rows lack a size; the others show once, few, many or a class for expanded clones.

CDR3 DNA: TGCGCCAGCAGCTTGGGCCTTGGCCGCAGCTCCTACGAGCAGTACTTC
CDR3 protein: CASSLGLGRSSYEQYF
J gene: TRBJ2-7
clone size: .
D gene: .
CDR3 length: 16
V gene: TRBV5-1

CDR3 DNA: TGTGCTAGTGGTCGGACAGGGGCGTTTAATGGCTACACCTTC
CDR3 protein: CASGRTGAFNGYTF
J gene: TRBJ1-2
clone size: .
D gene: TRBD1
CDR3 length: 14
V gene: TRBV12-5

CDR3 DNA: .
CDR3 protein: CASILDRAGYNEQFF
J gene: TRBJ2-1
clone size: once
D gene: .
CDR3 length: 15
V gene: TRBV5-1

CDR3 DNA: TGTGCCAGCAGCCCCGAGTTGAACTATGGCTACACCTTC
CDR3 protein: CASSPELNYGYTF
J gene: TRBJ1-2
clone size: .
D gene: .
CDR3 length: 13
V gene: TRBV5-5

CDR3 DNA: TGCGCCAGCAGCTTGCAAGGGAGCAATTCACCCCTCCACTTT
CDR3 protein: CASSLQGSNSPLHF
J gene: TRBJ1-6
clone size: .
D gene: .
CDR3 length: 14
V gene: TRBV5-1

CDR3 DNA: TGTGCCAGCAGCTACCGTCAGACAGGGGGCTATGGCTACACCTTC
CDR3 protein: CASSYRQTGGYGYTF
J gene: TRBJ1-2
clone size: .
D gene: TRBD1
CDR3 length: 15
V gene: TRBV7-9

CDR3 DNA: TGTGCCACCGCGGGAGACATGAACACTGAAGCTTTCTTT
CDR3 protein: CATAGDMNTEAFF
J gene: TRBJ1-1
clone size: .
D gene: .
CDR3 length: 13
V gene: TRBV12-3/TRBV12-4

CDR3 DNA: TGTGCCAGCAGCCCCCCGGGGCGGGGGGGCCCAGATACGCAGTATTTT
CDR3 protein: CASSPPGRGGPDTQYF
J gene: TRBJ2-3
clone size: .
D gene: TRBD2
CDR3 length: 16
V gene: TRBV9

CDR3 DNA: TGTGCCATCAGTCTCAAGCCGGGGACAGGGTCCCCCGAGCAGTACTTC
CDR3 protein: CAISLKPGTGSPEQYF
J gene: TRBJ2-7
clone size: .
D gene: TRBD1
CDR3 length: 16
V gene: TRBV10-3

CDR3 DNA: TGTGCCATCAGTGCCACAGGGTACTATGGCTACACCTTC
CDR3 protein: CAISATGYYGYTF
J gene: TRBJ1-2
clone size: .
D gene: .
CDR3 length: 13
V gene: TRBV10-3

CDR3 DNA: TGTGCCAGCAGCGCTGGCAATAGCAATCAGCCCCAGCATTTT
CDR3 protein: CASSAGNSNQPQHF
J gene: TRBJ1-5
clone size: .
D gene: .
CDR3 length: 14
V gene: TRBV6-5

CDR3 DNA: TGTGCCAGCAGCTCGCCGACTATTAGCACAGATACGCAGTATTTT
CDR3 protein: CASSSPTISTDTQYF
J gene: TRBJ2-3
clone size: .
D gene: .
CDR3 length: 15
V gene: TRBV7-9

CDR3 DNA: TGTGCCAGCTCACCATCCGGGGTGCCAGATACGCAGTATTTT
CDR3 protein: CASSPSGVPDTQYF
J gene: TRBJ2-3
clone size: .
D gene: .
CDR3 length: 14
V gene: TRBV18

CDR3 DNA: TGTGCCAGTAGTATCTCTGGAGACTCCTATGGCTACACCTTC
CDR3 protein: CASSISGDSYGYTF
J gene: TRBJ1-2
clone size: once
D gene: .
CDR3 length: 14
V gene: TRBV19

CDR3 DNA: TGTGCCAGCAGTGAGGACATTTTTTGGCCCCAGCATTTT
CDR3 protein: CASSEDIFWPQHF
J gene: TRBJ1-5
clone size: .
D gene: .
CDR3 length: 13
V gene: TRBV6-1

CDR3 DNA: TGTGCCAGCAGTTACTCTAGCGGGGGGCTTATAGAGCAGTACTTC
CDR3 protein: CASSYSSGGLIEQYF
J gene: TRBJ2-7
clone size: once
D gene: TRBD2
CDR3 length: 15
V gene: TRBV6-6

CDR3 DNA: TGTGCCAGCAGTGTATTGCGGTATGGCTACACCTTC
CDR3 protein: CASSVLRYGYTF
J gene: TRBJ1-2
clone size: few
D gene: .
CDR3 length: 12
V gene: TRBV2

CDR3 DNA: TGTGCCAGCAGCCAACTGCGGAGCAACACTGAAGCTTTCTTT
CDR3 protein: CASSQLRSNTEAFF
J gene: TRBJ1-1
clone size: .
D gene: .
CDR3 length: 14
V gene: TRBV16

CDR3 DNA: TGTGCCAGCAGCTTCTGGCGGGGTAGCACAGATACGCAGTATTTT
CDR3 protein: CASSFWRGSTDTQYF
J gene: TRBJ2-3
clone size: .
D gene: .
CDR3 length: 15
V gene: TRBV7-8

CDR3 DNA: TGTGCAGGGGCTAGCGGGGTCGGTGAGACCCAGTACTTC
CDR3 protein: CAGASGVGETQYF
J gene: TRBJ2-5
clone size: .
D gene: TRBD2
CDR3 length: 13
V gene: TRBV5-6

CDR3 DNA: TGTGCCAGCACATCGCAAGTACAAGTTTATAGCAATCAGCCCCAGCATTTT
CDR3 protein: CASTSQVQVYSNQPQHF
J gene: TRBJ1-5
clone size: many
D gene: .
CDR3 length: 17
V gene: TRBV28

CDR3 DNA: TGTGCCAGAGCACTTTACAATGAGCAGTTCTTC
CDR3 protein: CARALYNEQFF
J gene: TRBJ2-1
clone size: .
D gene: .
CDR3 length: 11
V gene: TRBV7-3